The rows below give T cell receptor beta chains drawn from one sample of a study of T cells in Graves' hyperthyroidism and ophthalmopathy. From the multiplex PCR reads, TCRdb called clonotypes with MiXCR, one entry per CDR3 protein. The sample consists of about 300,000 distinct CDR3 sequences, roughly an eighth of them appearing once. The sequenced sample was blood. The receptors were sampled from a woman in her 40s with Graves' hyperthyroidism. Both conserved end residues are part of each CDR3. The D gene is left open where the match is weak. Some rows have no size entry. The others give once, few or many, or a class for an expanded clone.

V: TRBV12-3/TRBV12-4; D: TRBD2; J: TRBJ2-5; size: many; CDR3: CASRSTSGTETQYF; DNA: TGTGCCAGCAGGTCCACTAGCGGGACGGAGACCCAGTACTTC
V: TRBV20-1; D: .; J: TRBJ1-5; size: few; CDR3: CSAGGGNQPQHF; DNA: TGCAGTGCTGGGGGAGGGAATCAGCCCCAGCATTTT
V: TRBV20-1; D: .; J: TRBJ2-1; size: few; CDR3: CSAVYNEQFF; DNA: TGCAGTGCAGTATACAATGAGCAGTTCTTC
V: TRBV5-1; D: TRBD1; J: TRBJ2-2; size: few; CDR3: CASSLDLTGLGAGELFF; DNA: TGCGCCAGCAGCTTGGACCTGACAGGGTTGGGGGCCGGGGAGCTGTTTTTT
V: TRBV5-6; D: .; J: TRBJ2-6; size: .; CDR3: CASSSPGTRVGGANVLTF; DNA: TGTGCCAGCAGCTCCCCCGGGACACGGGTAGGTGGGGCCAACGTCCTGACTTTC
V: TRBV11-2; D: .; J: TRBJ1-6; size: few; CDR3: CASSLVGTGGGPSPLHF; DNA: TGTGCCAGCAGCTTAGTGGGAACAGGCGGAGGGCCTTCACCCCTCCACTTT
V: TRBV24-1; D: .; J: TRBJ2-3; size: .; CDR3: CATSDRPGGGTDTQYF; DNA: TGTGCCACCAGTGATCGCCCGGGGGGCGGAACAGATACGCAGTATTTT
V: TRBV28; D: .; J: TRBJ2-3; size: many; CDR3: CASSLVTEGLDTQYF; DNA: TGTGCCAGCAGTTTAGTGACTGAAGGGCTGGATACGCAGTATTTT
V: TRBV20-1; D: .; J: TRBJ2-7; size: many; CDR3: CSALMGTYEQYF; DNA: TGCAGTGCTCTCATGGGGACCTACGAGCAGTACTTC
V: TRBV7-8; D: .; J: TRBJ2-7; size: many; CDR3: CASSLPGARLYEQYF; DNA: TGTGCCAGCAGTTTACCGGGCGCAAGACTGTACGAGCAGTACTTC
V: TRBV6-5; D: .; J: TRBJ2-1; size: many; CDR3: CASSYSQGSGEQFF; DNA: TGTGCCAGCAGTTACTCCCAGGGTTCGGGAGAGCAGTTCTTC
V: TRBV3-1; D: .; J: TRBJ2-4; size: many; CDR3: CASSLRMAKNIQYF; DNA: TGTGCCAGCAGCCTCAGAATGGCCAAAAACATTCAGTACTTC
V: TRBV3-1; D: .; J: TRBJ2-7; size: many; CDR3: CASSQDRSREQYF; DNA: TGTGCCAGCAGCCAAGACCGTTCTAGGGAGCAGTACTTC
V: TRBV19; D: .; J: TRBJ1-1; size: .; CDR3: CASNPAGRNTEAFF; DNA: TGTGCCAGTAATCCCGCAGGGCGAAACACTGAAGCTTTCTTT
V: TRBV19; D: .; J: TRBJ2-1; size: .; CDR3: CASSMGSASGNEQFF; DNA: TGTGCCAGTAGTATGGGTAGCGCTAGTGGGAATGAGCAGTTCTTC
V: TRBV6-1; D: .; J: TRBJ1-5; size: .; CDR3: CAGSQGGTNQPQHF; DNA: TGTGCCGGCAGCCAAGGGGGGACCAATCAGCCCCAGCATTTT
V: TRBV4-2; D: .; J: TRBJ2-3; size: .; CDR3: CASSQDKGADTQYF; DNA: TGTGCCAGCAGCCAAGATAAAGGCGCAGATACGCAGTATTTT
V: TRBV7-2; D: .; J: TRBJ2-3; size: many; CDR3: CASSLGISMNPTQYF; DNA: TGTGCCAGCAGCTTAGGTATCAGTATGAACCCCACGCAGTATTTT
V: TRBV12-3/TRBV12-4; D: .; J: TRBJ2-1; size: many; CDR3: CASSLVLTSSYNEQFF; DNA: TGTGCCAGCAGTTTAGTCCTGACAAGCTCCTACAATGAGCAGTTCTTC
V: TRBV5-1; D: TRBD2; J: TRBJ2-3; size: many; CDR3: CASSLAPSGRGDTQYF; DNA: TGCGCCAGCAGCTTGGCCCCTAGCGGGAGGGGAGATACGCAGTATTTT
V: TRBV4-1; D: .; J: TRBJ1-3; size: few; CDR3: CASSPILSSGNTIYF; DNA: TGCGCCAGCAGCCCCATCCTGAGCTCTGGAAACACCATATATTTT
V: TRBV19; D: TRBD1; J: TRBJ1-2; size: few; CDR3: CATADRGRLYGYTF; DNA: TGTGCCACCGCGGACAGGGGGCGCCTCTATGGCTACACCTTC
V: TRBV2; D: .; J: TRBJ2-4; size: many; CDR3: CASKQGGIQYF; DNA: TGTGCCAGCAAGCAGGGGGGCATTCAGTACTTC
V: TRBV6-1; D: .; J: TRBJ2-3; size: many; CDR3: CASSKGRDTDTQYF; DNA: TGTGCCAGCAGTAAGGGACGGGACACAGATACGCAGTATTTT
V: TRBV15; D: .; J: TRBJ2-1; size: .; CDR3: CATSRVNQGLWNEQFF; DNA: TGTGCCACCAGCAGAGTAAATCAGGGGCTTTGGAATGAGCAGTTCTTC
V: TRBV7-9; D: TRBD1; J: TRBJ1-1; size: few; CDR3: CASTFGQASTEAFF; DNA: TGTGCCAGCACCTTTGGACAGGCGAGCACTGAAGCTTTCTTT
V: TRBV20-1; D: TRBD1; J: TRBJ2-7; size: .; CDR3: CSAKGSGGQGAYEQYF; DNA: TGCAGTGCTAAGGGGTCTGGAGGACAGGGGGCCTACGAGCAGTACTTC
V: TRBV7-3; D: TRBD2; J: TRBJ2-1; size: many; CDR3: CASSWTSGISNEQFF; DNA: TGTGCCAGCAGCTGGACTAGCGGGATCTCCAATGAGCAGTTCTTC
V: TRBV5-8; D: TRBD1; J: TRBJ2-4; size: many; CDR3: CASSSPDRAIQYF; DNA: TGTGCCAGCAGCTCCCCCGACAGGGCCATTCAGTACTTC
V: TRBV27; D: .; J: TRBJ2-2; size: .; CDR3: CASGRPLEVNTGELFF; DNA: TGTGCCAGCGGTAGACCTCTGGAGGTAAACACCGGGGAGCTGTTTTTT
V: TRBV2; D: .; J: TRBJ1-5; size: many; CDR3: CASSGQRSNQPQHF; DNA: TGTGCCAGCAGTGGACAGCGTAGCAATCAGCCCCAGCATTTT
V: TRBV3-1; D: .; J: TRBJ2-3; size: many; CDR3: CASSQESSSTDTQYF; DNA: TGTGCCAGCAGCCAAGAGTCGAGCAGCACAGATACGCAGTATTTT
V: TRBV11-2; D: .; J: TRBJ1-3; size: many; CDR3: CASSTSGVTIYF; DNA: TGTGCCAGCAGCACCTCAGGGGTCACCATATATTTT
V: TRBV15; D: TRBD1; J: TRBJ1-4; size: few; CDR3: CATSRWDRGKKLFF; DNA: TGTGCCACCAGCAGATGGGACAGGGGAAAAAAACTGTTTTTT
V: TRBV28; D: .; J: TRBJ2-2; size: .; CDR3: CASSRKAITGELFF; DNA: TGTGCCAGCAGCCGAAAAGCGATCACCGGGGAGCTGTTTTTT
V: TRBV5-8; D: TRBD2; J: TRBJ2-5; size: .; CDR3: CASSPGELAGGRETQYF; DNA: TGTGCCAGCAGCCCGGGGGAACTAGCGGGAGGCCGCGAGACCCAGTACTTC
V: TRBV2; D: .; J: TRBJ2-5; size: once; CDR3: CASSEGAGRQETQYF; DNA: TGTGCCAGCAGTGAAGGGGCGGGACGTCAAGAGACCCAGTACTTC
V: TRBV12-3/TRBV12-4; D: .; J: TRBJ1-5; size: many; CDR3: CASSLGRGSTYSNQPQHF; DNA: TGTGCCAGCAGTTTGGGCCGGGGCAGCACCTATAGCAATCAGCCCCAGCATTTT
V: TRBV28; D: .; J: TRBJ1-2; size: .; CDR3: CASSPTTLDRYTF; DNA: TGTGCCAGCAGTCCCACGACACTCGATCGCTACACCTTC
V: TRBV12-3/TRBV12-4; D: .; J: TRBJ2-5; size: many; CDR3: CASSFPPGETQYF; DNA: TGTGCCAGCAGTTTCCCACCGGGAGAGACCCAGTACTTC
V: TRBV2; D: TRBD1; J: TRBJ1-1; size: many; CDR3: CASTKTGVSTEAFF; DNA: TGTGCCAGCACCAAGACAGGGGTTAGCACTGAAGCTTTCTTT
V: TRBV7-9; D: .; J: TRBJ2-1; size: many; CDR3: CASSPGEGGYNEQFF; DNA: TGTGCCAGCAGCCCCGGTGAGGGGGGTTACAATGAGCAGTTCTTC
V: TRBV7-9; D: .; J: TRBJ1-5; size: .; CDR3: CASSLAGPEQPQHF; DNA: TGTGCCAGCAGCTTAGCAGGCCCGGAACAGCCCCAGCATTTT
V: TRBV10-1; D: .; J: TRBJ2-7; size: many; CDR3: CASSDPFSGHEQYF; DNA: TGCGCCAGCAGTGATCCCTTCTCCGGTCACGAGCAGTACTTC
V: TRBV10-3; D: TRBD2; J: TRBJ2-7; size: .; CDR3: CAIMAGGGGYEQYF; DNA: TGTGCCATCATGGCCGGGGGGGGAGGGTACGAGCAGTACTTC
V: TRBV20-1; D: TRBD2; J: TRBJ2-1; size: once; CDR3: CSASRASGSYNEQFF; DNA: TGCAGTGCGAGCAGGGCTAGCGGGAGTTACAATGAGCAGTTCTTC
V: TRBV5-1; D: .; J: TRBJ1-2; size: many; CDR3: CASSPGVGHEGYTF; DNA: TGCGCCAGCAGCCCTGGCGTGGGACACGAGGGCTACACCTTC
V: TRBV3-1; D: .; J: TRBJ2-7; size: many; CDR3: CASSPRGRSPYEQYF; DNA: TGTGCCAGCAGCCCCCGGGGGAGGTCCCCCTACGAGCAGTACTTC
V: TRBV9; D: .; J: TRBJ1-1; size: many; CDR3: CASSVAAHYTEAFF; DNA: TGTGCCAGCAGCGTAGCGGCCCATTACACTGAAGCTTTCTTT
V: TRBV29-1; D: .; J: TRBJ2-1; size: few; CDR3: CSVTAYNEQFF; DNA: TGTAGCGTCACGGCCTACAATGAGCAGTTCTTC